The sequence of this TCR beta chain was determined in a study of Graves' ophthalmopathy and Graves' hyperthyroidism. Germline-derived CDR1 and CDR2 are MNHNS and SASEGT. Trimming took 4 bases from V and 2 from J, leaving 10 bases between them. CDR3 length: 14 amino acids. This clonotype has at least ten counts. RNA transcripts were the source from which TCR beta CDR3 regions were amplified. An initial RT-PCR round employing HTBI primers preceded a second-round multiplex PCR. Via MiXCR, TCRdb re-called the multiplex PCR reads, giving one row per CDR3 protein. The table includes under 350,000 distinct CDR3 sequences, about a sixth detected once.

The rearrangement links TRBV6-1 to TRBJ2-3; maybe TRBD2 (5 bases). The sample taken for sequencing was peripheral blood. The clonotype originates from an adult man with Graves' ophthalmopathy. For the CDR3, the DNA is TGTGCCAGCAGTGTAGGGAGTTACACAGATACGCAGTATTTT. Protein sequence: CASSVGSYTDTQYF.